These 29 T cell receptor beta chains originate from one sample sequenced in a study of neurological immune-mediated disorders. MiXCR, applied by TCRdb to the 5' RACE reads, yields one record per CDR3 protein. The table has 60,000 or so distinct CDR3 sequences, roughly 3.5% seen once. Sequenced material: PBMCs. The receptor set was obtained from an older woman with multiple sclerosis.

Many counts were recorded for this clonotype. The chain couples TRBV5-5 to TRBJ2-5, with TRBD2 as a possible D gene (6 bases). The CDR3 totals 15 residues. Trimming left V 7 bases short and J 5 bases short, with 21 bases between. From germline, CDR1 is SGHKS and CDR2 YYEKEE (reference sequence). CDR3 DNA: TGTGCCAGCCCCGGGGGAAGGGGAGGCAGGGAGACCCAGTACTTC. Translating it yields CASPGGRGGRETQYF.

This clonotype was counted at least ten times. The chain recombines TRBV20-1 with TRBJ2-7; D call uncertain. CDR1 is DFQATT and CDR2 is SNEGSKA in the germline V gene (reference sequence). The germline V and J ends were trimmed by 0 bases and 0 bases, with 6 bases remaining between them. The CDR3 covers 13 residues. CDR3 in amino acids: CSARDGNSYEQYF. The CDR3 DNA sequence: TGCAGTGCTAGAGATGGCAACTCCTACGAGCAGTACTTC.

This clonotype was seen repeatedly, ten times or more. The V and J genes are TRBV7-2 and TRBJ1-1, with 9 bases matching TRBD1. CDR1 is SGHTA, CDR2 FQGNSA, per germline. The trim removed 1 base at V and 2 bases at J, leaving 8 bases unmatched. This CDR3 comprises 17 residues. In nucleotides, the CDR3 is TGTGCCAGCAGCTTAGGAGGGACAGGGAGGACTAACACTGAAGCTTTCTTT. It codes for CASSLGGTGRTNTEAFF.

This clonotype was seen many times. CDR3 sequence reads: CASSPGGPRGYTF. The CDR3 DNA reads as TGTGCCAGCTCACCAGGGGGCCCGCGGGGCTACACCTTC. The J gene is TRBJ1-2, the V gene TRBV18, with D tentatively TRBD1 (6 bases). The CDR3 covers 13 residues. V was cut by 2 bases and J by 8 bases, with 12 bases left in between. Germline lookup yields CDR1 KGHSH and CDR2 LQKENI. Looking up the rest from reference TRBV18 and TRBJ1-2 gives the full variable domain: NAGVMQNPRHLVRRRGQEARLRCSPMKGHSHVYWYRQLPEEGLKFMVYLQKENIIDESGMPKERFSAEFPKEGPSILRIQQVVRGDSAAYFCASSPGGPRGYTFGSGTRLTVV.

This clonotype was picked up many times. This chain joins TRBV20-1 and TRBJ2-7, with D maybe TRBD2 (6 bases). Per the germline V gene, CDR1 is DFQATT and CDR2 is SNEGSKA (reference sequence). CDR3 length: 15 residues. V lost 0 bases to trimming and J lost 0 bases, with 12 bases between them. The DNA of the CDR3 is TGCAGTGCTAGAGATGGAGGGGCTAGCTCCTACGAGCAGTACTTC. Its protein is CSARDGGASSYEQYF.

This clonotype was recorded many times. This chain connects TRBV4-3 to TRBJ2-7; D unresolved. V lost 4 bases to trimming and J lost 0 bases, with 13 bases between them. CDR3 length: 15 amino acids. CDR1 is LGHNA, CDR2 YSLEER, per germline. CDR3 sequence reads: CASSLQIGSSYEQYF. Here the CDR3 DNA reads TGCGCCAGCAGCCTGCAGATCGGCAGCTCCTACGAGCAGTACTTC.

This clonotype has at least ten counts. The chain employs TRBV4-2 and TRBJ2-5; the D is unclear. This CDR3 is built from 13 residues. From germline, CDR1 is LGHNA and CDR2 YNFKEQ. Trimming cost V 0 bases and J 5 bases, with 7 bases left between them. The CDR3 sequence is CASSQDQKETQYF. CDR3 DNA: TGTGCCAGCAGCCAAGATCAGAAGGAGACCCAGTACTTC.

This clonotype was seen many times. The chain couples TRBV15 to TRBJ2-1, with 9 bases that match TRBD1. V shed 8 bases and J 7 bases; nucleotides not matched to a gene: 9. The CDR3 is made up of 14 amino acids. Germline CDR1 LNHNV, CDR2 YYDKDF (reference sequence). The CDR3 DNA is TGTGCCACCGAAGGGGACAGGGCTAGAAATGAGCAGTTCTTC. It encodes CATEGDRARNEQFF.

For this clonotype: The CDR3 does not end in the conserved phenylalanine or tryptophan, so this is likely a read error. V usage is TRBV29-1 and J usage is TRBJ1-1; perhaps TRBD1 as D (5 bases). Between the trimmed V and J ends, which lost 4 bases and 5 bases, there was a span of 14 bases. Germline V gene data show CDR1 as SQVTM and CDR2 as ANQGSEA. CDR3 length: 13 amino acids. CDR3 sequence: CSVAQGIRTEAFN. CDR3 DNA sequence: TGCAGCGTTGCCCAGGGTATTCGGACTGAAGCTTTCAAT.

There are many counts of this clonotype. This chain uses TRBV27 with TRBJ2-5; the D call may be TRBD1 or TRBD2 (5 bases each). V gave up 10 bases and J gave up 7 bases, with 13 bases separating them. Looked up from germline, CDR1 is MNHEY and CDR2 is SMNVEV (reference sequence). This CDR3 spans 11 amino acids. CDR3 sequence: CATRRDRTQYF. CDR3 DNA: TGTGCCACCAGACGGGACCGGACCCAGTACTTC.

Ten or more counts support this clonotype. The CDR3 region has the DNA TGCAGTGCTTATCAGGGCTCGGCTCACTATGGCTACACCTTC. As protein: CSAYQGSAHYGYTF. The gene calls are TRBV20-1 and TRBJ1-2; D possibly corresponds to TRBD1 (5 bases). This CDR3 region has 14 residues. V dropped 5 bases and J dropped 3 bases, with 16 bases sitting between them. Germline loops: CDR1 DFQATT, CDR2 SNEGSKA (reference sequence).

This clonotype was counted ten times or more. This chain uses TRBV20-1 with TRBJ2-1, with TRBD2 identical over 7 bases. This CDR3 contains 14 residues. Germline V gene data show CDR1 as DFQATT and CDR2 as SNEGSKA (reference sequence). V dropped 6 bases and J dropped 3; count of bases not matched to a gene: 8. The CDR3 bases are TGCAGTGCCCGGAGCCTAGCGGACTACAATGAGCAGTTCTTC. Amino acids: CSARSLADYNEQFF.

This clonotype was recorded many times. The CDR3 nucleotides read TGCGCCAGCAGCCAAGACGATGGGAGCTCTGGAAACACCATATATTTT. It translates to CASSQDDGSSGNTIYF. The rearrangement links TRBV4-1 to TRBJ1-3; no clear D gene. V lost 0 bases, J lost 0 bases, and 9 bases lay in between. The V gene's germline CDR1 is MGHRA and CDR2 YSYEKL. This CDR3 is 16 amino acids long.

This clonotype came up many times. This chain joins TRBV4-1 and TRBJ2-3; 8 nucleotides align to TRBD2. This CDR3 comprises 14 residues. Germline V gene sequence: CDR1 MGHRA, CDR2 YSYEKL. After removal of 4 bases from V and 6 bases from J, the junction contained 6 bases not matched to a gene. CDR3 DNA: TGCGCCAGCAGCCTGAGCGGGGGCCCGGATACGCAGTATTTT. It translates to CASSLSGGPDTQYF.

At least ten counts were recorded for this clonotype. The rearrangement joins TRBV11-3 to TRBJ2-4, with a tentative D call TRBD2 (5 bases). CDR3 length: 14 amino acids. Germline lookup yields CDR1 SGHNT and CDR2 YENEEA. Deletions cut 0 bases from V and 7 bases from J, with 10 bases between. The CDR3 is CASSLDRGANIQYF. Here the CDR3 DNA reads TGTGCCAGCAGCTTAGATCGGGGAGCGAACATTCAGTACTTC.

Many counts were recorded for this clonotype. The chain links TRBV7-6 to TRBJ2-7; TRBD2 agrees at 10 bases. The V segment lost 6 bases and the J segment 0 bases; nucleotides outside the gene matches: 5. Germline loops: CDR1 SGHVS, CDR2 FNYEAQ. The CDR3 consists of 15 residues. Here the CDR3 DNA reads TGTGCCAGCAGTCGAATAGCGGGGGGCTCCTACGAGCAGTACTTC. Translation gives CASSRIAGGSYEQYF.

The chain recombines TRBV27 with TRBJ2-3; TRBD1 is a possible D gene (6 bases). This CDR3 region has 15 residues. V was trimmed by 6 bases and J by 2 bases, leaving 15 bases between them. CDR1 MNHEY and CDR2 SMNVEV come from the germline V gene (reference sequence). The CDR3 DNA reads TGTGCCAGCAGCCCCGCGGACAGCTACACAGATACGCAGTATTTT. It encodes CASSPADSYTDTQYF.

This clonotype was seen at least ten times. The genes are TRBV6-6 and TRBJ1-1, with TRBD1 matching 9 bases. J was trimmed by 3 bases and V by 6 bases; bases with no gene match: 11. This CDR3 region has 16 residues. Germline CDR1 reads MNHNY; CDR2 reads SVGAGI (reference sequence). The CDR3 DNA is TGTGCCAGCAGATCCTATATACAGGGGGCGGACACTGAAGCTTTCTTT. It yields the protein CASRSYIQGADTEAFF.

This clonotype was seen repeatedly, ten times or more. V and J are TRBV6-1 and TRBJ2-3; D remains unclear. Trimming took 7 bases from V and 1 from J, leaving 12 bases between them. This CDR3 spans 14 amino acids. CDR1 is MNHNS and CDR2 is SASEGT in the germline V gene. The CDR3 region has the DNA TGTGCCAGCAACGTATACAAGCGCACAGATACGCAGTATTTT. Translating gives CASNVYKRTDTQYF.

This clonotype was detected many times. The gene calls are TRBV10-3 and TRBJ1-4; D is ambiguous. Germline V gene sequence: CDR1 ENHRY, CDR2 SYGVKD. The V end was cut by 2 bases, the J end by 8 bases, with 15 bases between. The CDR3 length is 15 residues. The CDR3 protein is CAISERRVRKEKLFF. The CDR3 DNA sequence: TGTGCCATCAGTGAGCGGCGTGTCAGGAAGGAAAAACTGTTTTTT.

There are many counts of this clonotype. V is TRBV7-8 and J is TRBJ2-3; D is tentatively TRBD1 or TRBD2 (5 bases each). Germline V CDR1 and CDR2: SGHVS, FQNEAQ. Trimming shortened V by 5 bases and J by 5 bases, and 11 bases separated the two germline ends. This CDR3 is 13 amino acids long. The CDR3 bases are TGTGCCAGCAGCCCTGAGGGGTTAGATACGCAGTATTTT. This sequence encodes CASSPEGLDTQYF.

This clonotype was counted only a few times. The CDR3 DNA reads as TGTGCCAGCAGCTTAAGTGGTCCAGGAGTCTATGGCTACACCTTC. Protein product: CASSLSGPGVYGYTF. This chain uses TRBV13 with TRBJ1-2; D ambiguous. The CDR3 sequence is 15 residues long. The V and J ends lost 2 bases and 4 bases respectively, with 14 bases between them. Germline V gives CDR1 PRHDT, CDR2 FYEKMQ (reference sequence).

The V call is TRBV20-1, the J call TRBJ1-1; D remains ambiguous. Between the trimmed V and J ends, which lost 8 bases and 4 bases, there was a span of 26 bases. The CDR3 loop spans 16 amino acids. Germline CDR1 reads DFQATT; CDR2 reads SNEGSKA (reference sequence). CDR3 in DNA: TGCAGTTACTACCCGACACGGGGATTAATTGGCACTGAAGCTTTCTTT. Protein: CSYYPTRGLIGTEAFF.

This clonotype came up many times. The chain carries TRBV9 and TRBJ2-2, with D perhaps assigned TRBD1 or TRBD2 (5 bases each). Germline V gene lookup returns CDR1 SGDLS and CDR2 YYNGEE. The CDR3 has 16 residues. The V and J ends lost 4 bases and 2 bases respectively, with 15 bases between them. CDR3 DNA sequence: TGTGCCAGCAGCCCCGTCCGGGACCTAAACACCGGGGAGCTGTTTTTT. This codes for CASSPVRDLNTGELFF.

This clonotype was picked up many times. The DNA of the CDR3 is TGTGCCAGCAGTGATCTAACAAATTCGGCGCTTAATGAAAAACTGTTTTTT. Its protein product is CASSDLTNSALNEKLFF. This chain connects TRBV9 to TRBJ1-4; no definite D call. Trimming shortened V by 5 bases and J by 4 bases, and 21 bases separated the two germline ends. Per germline, CDR1 SGDLS and CDR2 YYNGEE. The CDR3 loop spans 17 amino acids.

This clonotype occurred many times. The V call is TRBV7-8, the J call TRBJ2-7, with D tentatively TRBD1 (6 bases). The CDR3 loop spans 13 amino acids. Germline loops: CDR1 SGHVS, CDR2 FQNEAQ. V lost 5 bases to trimming and J lost 7 bases, with 15 bases between them. CDR3 DNA: TGTGCCAGCAGCGTACACAGGGTTGGGGAGCAGTACTTC. It specifies CASSVHRVGEQYF.

Many counts were recorded for this clonotype. The genes are TRBV12-3 or TRBV12-4 and TRBJ2-1, with TRBD2 identical over 11 bases. This CDR3 has 15 amino acids. V lost 5 bases and J lost 8; bases outside the gene matches: 8. The CDR3 DNA follows: TGTGCCAGCAGTCCCGTAGCGGGAGGGCCCCATGAGCAGTTCTTC. Translated: CASSPVAGGPHEQFF.

This clonotype was observed a handful of times. A single base separates this from a much larger clone, so it may be a read error. This chain joins TRBV3-1 and TRBJ2-1, with unresolved D. Germline CDR1 and CDR2: LGHDT and YNNKEL (reference sequence). The CDR3 covers 11 residues. CDR3 in amino acids: CDSSQDLEQFF. CDR3 nucleotide sequence: TGTGACAGCAGCCAAGATCTAGAGCAGTTCTTC.

This clonotype was counted many times. The V and J genes are TRBV7-7 and TRBJ2-5, with 9 bases matching TRBD2. The CDR3 extends over 15 amino acids. Losses at the gene ends were 2 bases for V and 5 bases for J; bases not matched to a gene: 6. Germline CDR1 is SSHAT and CDR2 is FNYEAQ (reference sequence). The CDR3 DNA is TGTGCCAGCAGCTTATCGGGACTAGCCTTCGAGACCCAGTACTTC. Protein: CASSLSGLAFETQYF.